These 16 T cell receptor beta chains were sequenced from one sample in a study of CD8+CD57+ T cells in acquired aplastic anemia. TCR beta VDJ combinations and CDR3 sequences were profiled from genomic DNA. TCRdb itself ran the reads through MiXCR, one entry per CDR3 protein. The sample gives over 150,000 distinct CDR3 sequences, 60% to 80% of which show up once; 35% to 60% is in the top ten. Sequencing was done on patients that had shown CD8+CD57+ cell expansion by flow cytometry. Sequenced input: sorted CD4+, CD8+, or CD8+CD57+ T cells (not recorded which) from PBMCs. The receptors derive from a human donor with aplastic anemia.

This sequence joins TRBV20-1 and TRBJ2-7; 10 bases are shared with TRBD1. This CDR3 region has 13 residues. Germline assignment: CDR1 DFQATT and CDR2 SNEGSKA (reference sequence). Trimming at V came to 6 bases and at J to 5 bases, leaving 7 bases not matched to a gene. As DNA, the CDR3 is TGCAGTGCGAGTAGGACAGGGGGACACGAGCAGTACTTC. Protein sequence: CSASRTGGHEQYF.

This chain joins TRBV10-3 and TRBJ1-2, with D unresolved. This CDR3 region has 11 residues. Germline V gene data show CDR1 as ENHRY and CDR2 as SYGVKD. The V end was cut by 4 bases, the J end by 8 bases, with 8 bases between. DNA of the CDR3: TGTGCCATCAGTGTGGGGATCGGCTACACCTTC. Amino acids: CAISVGIGYTF.

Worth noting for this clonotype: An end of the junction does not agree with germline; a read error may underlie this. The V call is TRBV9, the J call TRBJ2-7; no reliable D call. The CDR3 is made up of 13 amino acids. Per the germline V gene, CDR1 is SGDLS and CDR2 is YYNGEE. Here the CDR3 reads CASSEANLGEQYF. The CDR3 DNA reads TGCGCCAGCAGTGAGGCCAACTTAGGCGAGCAGTACTTC.

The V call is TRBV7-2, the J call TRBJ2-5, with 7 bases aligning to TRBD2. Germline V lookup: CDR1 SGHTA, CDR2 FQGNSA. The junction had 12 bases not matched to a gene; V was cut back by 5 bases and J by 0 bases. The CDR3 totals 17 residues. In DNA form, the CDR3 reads TGTGCCAGCAGCCAGCCGTCAGCGGGGCGGTACCAAGAGACCCAGTACTTC. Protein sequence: CASSQPSAGRYQETQYF.

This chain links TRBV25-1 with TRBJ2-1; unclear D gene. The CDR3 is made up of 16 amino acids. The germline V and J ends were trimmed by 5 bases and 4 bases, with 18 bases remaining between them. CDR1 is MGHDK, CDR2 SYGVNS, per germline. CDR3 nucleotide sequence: TGTGCCAGCAGTTCCACGGAAGCGCCTCAATACAATGAGCAGTTCTTC. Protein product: CASSSTEAPQYNEQFF.

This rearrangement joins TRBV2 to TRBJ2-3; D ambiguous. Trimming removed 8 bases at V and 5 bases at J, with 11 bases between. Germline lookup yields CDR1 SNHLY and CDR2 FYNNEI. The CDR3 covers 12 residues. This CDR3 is CASHVGGDTQYF. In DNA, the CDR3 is TGTGCCAGCCATGTTGGCGGAGATACGCAGTATTTT.

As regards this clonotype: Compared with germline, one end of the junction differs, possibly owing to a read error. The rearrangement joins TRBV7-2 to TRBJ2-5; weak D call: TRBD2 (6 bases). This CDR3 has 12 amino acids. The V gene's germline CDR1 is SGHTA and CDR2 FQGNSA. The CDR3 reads CASSFGGETQYF. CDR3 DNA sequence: TGCGCCAGCAGCTTCGGGGGAGAGACCCAGTACTTC.

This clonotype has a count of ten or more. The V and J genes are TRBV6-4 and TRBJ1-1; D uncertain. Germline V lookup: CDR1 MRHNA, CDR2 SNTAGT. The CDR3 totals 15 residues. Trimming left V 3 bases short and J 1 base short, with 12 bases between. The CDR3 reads CASSESDEGNTEAFF. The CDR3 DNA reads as TGTGCCAGCAGTGAGAGTGATGAGGGGAACACTGAAGCTTTCTTT.

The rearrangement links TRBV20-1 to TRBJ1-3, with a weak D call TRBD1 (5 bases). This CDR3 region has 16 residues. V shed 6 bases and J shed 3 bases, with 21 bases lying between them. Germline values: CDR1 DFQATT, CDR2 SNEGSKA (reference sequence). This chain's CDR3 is CSAPGSGDLDGNTIYF. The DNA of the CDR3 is TGCAGTGCCCCAGGGTCGGGAGACTTGGATGGAAACACCATATATTTT.

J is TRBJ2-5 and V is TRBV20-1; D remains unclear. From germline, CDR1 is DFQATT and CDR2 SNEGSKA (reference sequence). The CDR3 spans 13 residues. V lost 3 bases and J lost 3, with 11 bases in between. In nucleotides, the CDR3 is TGCAGTGCTAGCCGGACGGTGGAAGAGACCCAGTACTTC. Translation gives CSASRTVEETQYF.

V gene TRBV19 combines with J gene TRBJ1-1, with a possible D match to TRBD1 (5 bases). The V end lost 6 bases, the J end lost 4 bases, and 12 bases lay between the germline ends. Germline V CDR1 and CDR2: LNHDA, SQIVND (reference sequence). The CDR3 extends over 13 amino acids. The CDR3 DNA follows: TGTGCCAGTAGAGCAGGTGGGGGCACTGAAGCTTTCTTT. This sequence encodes CASRAGGGTEAFF.

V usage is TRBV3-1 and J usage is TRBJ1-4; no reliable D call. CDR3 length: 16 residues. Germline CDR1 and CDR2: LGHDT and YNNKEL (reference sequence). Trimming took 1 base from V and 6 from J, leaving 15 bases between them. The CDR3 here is CASSQGETTRDEKLFF. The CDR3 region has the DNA TGTGCCAGCAGCCAAGGCGAGACTACAAGGGATGAAAAACTGTTTTTT.

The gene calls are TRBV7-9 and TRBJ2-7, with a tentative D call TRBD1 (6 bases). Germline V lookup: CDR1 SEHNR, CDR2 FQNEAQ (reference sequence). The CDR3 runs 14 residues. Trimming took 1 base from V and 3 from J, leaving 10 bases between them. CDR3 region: CASSLGSGVYEQYF. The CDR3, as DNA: TGTGCCAGCAGCTTAGGCTCAGGGGTCTACGAGCAGTACTTC.

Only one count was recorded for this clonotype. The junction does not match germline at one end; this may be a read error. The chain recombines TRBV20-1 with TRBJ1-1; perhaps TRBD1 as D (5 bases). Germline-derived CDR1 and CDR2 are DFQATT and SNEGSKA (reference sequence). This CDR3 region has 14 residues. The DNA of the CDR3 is TGCAGTGCCATACCGGCCGGGACGTCGACTCCAGGGCCCTTT. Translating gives CSAIPAGTSTPGPF.

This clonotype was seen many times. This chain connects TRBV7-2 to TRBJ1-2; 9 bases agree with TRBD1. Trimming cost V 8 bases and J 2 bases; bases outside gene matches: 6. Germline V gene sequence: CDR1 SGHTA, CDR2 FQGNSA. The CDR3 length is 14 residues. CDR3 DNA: TGTGCCAGCCTCAACAGGGGGCGGAACTATGGCTACACCTTC. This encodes CASLNRGRNYGYTF.

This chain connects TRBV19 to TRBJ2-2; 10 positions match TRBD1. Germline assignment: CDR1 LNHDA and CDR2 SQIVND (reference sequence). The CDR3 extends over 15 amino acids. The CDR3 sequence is CARDPGTGDTGELFF. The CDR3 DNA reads TGTGCTAGAGATCCCGGGACAGGGGACACCGGGGAGCTGTTTTTT.